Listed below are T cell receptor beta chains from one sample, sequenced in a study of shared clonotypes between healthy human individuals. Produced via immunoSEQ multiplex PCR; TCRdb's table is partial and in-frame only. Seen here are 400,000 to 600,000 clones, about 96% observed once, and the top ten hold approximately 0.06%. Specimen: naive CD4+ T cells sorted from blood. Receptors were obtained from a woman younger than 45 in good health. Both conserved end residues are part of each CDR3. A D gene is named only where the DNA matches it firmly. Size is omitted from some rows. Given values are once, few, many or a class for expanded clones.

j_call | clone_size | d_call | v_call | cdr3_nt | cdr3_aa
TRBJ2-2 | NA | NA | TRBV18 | TGTGCCAGCTCACCGAAAGAGGGAACCGGGGAGCTGTTTTTT | CASSPKEGTGELFF
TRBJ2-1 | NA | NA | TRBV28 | TGTGCCAGCACCCCTCCGGGGGAAACCTACAATGAGCAGTTCTTC | CASTPPGETYNEQFF
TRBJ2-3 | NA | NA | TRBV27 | TGTGCCAGCAAAGCCACTAGCACAGATACGCAGTATTTT | CASKATSTDTQYF
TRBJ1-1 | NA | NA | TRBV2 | TGTGCCAGCAGTGGAGGCAGGAACACTGAAGCTTTCTTT | CASSGGRNTEAFF
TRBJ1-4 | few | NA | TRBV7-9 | TGTGCCAGCAGCTGGGCCCAGTCTAATGAAAAACTGTTTTTT | CASSWAQSNEKLFF
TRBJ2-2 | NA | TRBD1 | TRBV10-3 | TGTGCCATCCGCGGGACAGGGGGCTTAGTCGGGGAGCTGTTTTTT | CAIRGTGGLVGELFF
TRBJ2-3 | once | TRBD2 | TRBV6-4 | TGTGCCAGCACCGTTCCCCCGACTAGCGGGAGGGCCGAAAATACGCAGTATTTT | CASTVPPTSGRAENTQYF
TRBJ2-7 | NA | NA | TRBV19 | TGTGCCAGTAGTATCGGGCGGGAAACCTACGAGCAGTACTTC | CASSIGRETYEQYF
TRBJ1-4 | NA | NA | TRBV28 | TGTGCCAGCAGTTTTAACGAAGAAGAAAAACTGTTTTTT | CASSFNEEEKLFF
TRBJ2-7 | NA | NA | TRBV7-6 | TGTGCCAGCAGCTCCGGACAAGACTACGAGCAGTACTTC | CASSSGQDYEQYF
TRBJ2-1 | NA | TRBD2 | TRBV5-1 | TGCGCCAGCAGCCTAGCGGGGACGCAATCCTACAATGAGCAGTTCTTC | CASSLAGTQSYNEQFF
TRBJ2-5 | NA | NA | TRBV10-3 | TGTGCCATCAGTGCTTCTGGGCGTATGGAGACCCAGTACTTC | CAISASGRMETQYF
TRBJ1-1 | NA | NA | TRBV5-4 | TGTGCCAGCAGCTCGGTCGGGACACCTAGCACTGAAGCTTTCTTT | CASSSVGTPSTEAFF
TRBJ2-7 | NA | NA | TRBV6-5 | TGTGCCAGTGGCCCCGCGGGCTGGGTTCGCGAGCAGTACTTC | CASGPAGWVREQYF
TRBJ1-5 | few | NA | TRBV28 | TGTGCCAGCCGACAGTCAAATCAGCCCCAGCATTTT | CASRQSNQPQHF